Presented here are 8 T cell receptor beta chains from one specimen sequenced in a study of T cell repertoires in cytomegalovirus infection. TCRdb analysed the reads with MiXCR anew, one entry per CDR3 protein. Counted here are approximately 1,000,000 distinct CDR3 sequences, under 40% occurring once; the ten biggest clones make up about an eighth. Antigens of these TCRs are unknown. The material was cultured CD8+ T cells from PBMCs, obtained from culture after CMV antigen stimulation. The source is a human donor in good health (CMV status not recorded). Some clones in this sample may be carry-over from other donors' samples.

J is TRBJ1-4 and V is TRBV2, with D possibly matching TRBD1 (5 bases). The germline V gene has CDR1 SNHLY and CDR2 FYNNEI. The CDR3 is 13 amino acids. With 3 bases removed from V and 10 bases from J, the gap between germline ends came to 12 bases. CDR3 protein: CASSDRARVKLFF. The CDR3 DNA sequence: TGTGCCAGCAGTGACCGGGCCAGGGTAAAACTGTTTTTT.

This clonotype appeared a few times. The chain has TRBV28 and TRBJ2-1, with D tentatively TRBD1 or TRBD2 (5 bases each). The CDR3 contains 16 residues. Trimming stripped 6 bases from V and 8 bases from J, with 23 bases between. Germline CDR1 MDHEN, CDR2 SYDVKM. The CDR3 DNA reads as TGTGCCAGCAGCCCTACCGGGACCATGATGGAGGATGAGCAGTTCTTC. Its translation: CASSPTGTMMEDEQFF. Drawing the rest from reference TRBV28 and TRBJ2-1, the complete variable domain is DVKVTQSSRYLVKRTGEKVFLECVQDMDHENMFWYRQDPGLGLRLIYFSYDVKMKEKGDIPEGYSVSREKKERFSLILESASTNQTSMYLCASSPTGTMMEDEQFFGPGTRLTVL.

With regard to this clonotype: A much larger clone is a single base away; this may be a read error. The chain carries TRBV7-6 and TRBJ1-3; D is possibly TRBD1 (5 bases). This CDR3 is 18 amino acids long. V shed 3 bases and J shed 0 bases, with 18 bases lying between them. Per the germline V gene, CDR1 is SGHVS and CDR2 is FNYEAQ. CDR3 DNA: TGTGCCAGCAGCTTCAGGGCGGGAGTCACTATCTCTGGAAACACCATATATTTT. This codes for CASSFRAGVTISGNTIYF.

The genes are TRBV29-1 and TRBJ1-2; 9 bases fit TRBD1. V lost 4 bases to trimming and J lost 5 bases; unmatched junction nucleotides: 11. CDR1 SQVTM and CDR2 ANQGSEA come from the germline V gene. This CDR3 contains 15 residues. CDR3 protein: CSVGRDREGGYGYTF. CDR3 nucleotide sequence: TGCAGCGTTGGTCGGGACAGGGAAGGGGGATATGGCTACACCTTC. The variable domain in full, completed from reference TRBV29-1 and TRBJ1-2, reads SAVISQKPSRDICQRGTSLTIQCQVDSQVTMMFWYRQQPGQSLTLIATANQGSEATYESGFVIDKFPISRPNLTFSTLTVSNMSPEDSSIYLCSVGRDREGGYGYTFGSGTRLTVV.

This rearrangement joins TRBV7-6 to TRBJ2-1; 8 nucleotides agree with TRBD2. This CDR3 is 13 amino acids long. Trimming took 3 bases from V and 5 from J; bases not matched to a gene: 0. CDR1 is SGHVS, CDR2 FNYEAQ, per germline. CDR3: CASSLTSDNEQFF. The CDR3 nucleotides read TGTGCCAGCAGCTTGACTAGCGACAATGAGCAGTTCTTC. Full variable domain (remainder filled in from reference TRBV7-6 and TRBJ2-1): GAGVSQSPRYKVTKRGQDVALRCDPISGHVSLYWYRQALGQGPEFLTYFNYEAQQDKSGLPNDRFSAERPEGSISTLTIQRTEQRDSAMYRCASSLTSDNEQFFGPGTRLTVL.

This CDR3 reads CASSASGQVSNQPQHF. Written as DNA, the CDR3 is TGTGCCAGCAGTGCTTCCGGACAGGTTAGCAATCAGCCCCAGCATTTT. The chain links TRBV6-6 to TRBJ1-5, with 7 bases fitting TRBD1. The CDR3 has 16 amino acids. Unmatched junction bases numbered 7, after V lost 5 bases and J lost 0 bases. CDR1 and CDR2 (germline): MNHNY, SVGAGI (reference sequence).

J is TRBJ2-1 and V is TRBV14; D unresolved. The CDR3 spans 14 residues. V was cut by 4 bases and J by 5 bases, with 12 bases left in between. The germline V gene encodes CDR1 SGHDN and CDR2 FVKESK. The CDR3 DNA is TGTGCCAGCAGCCTGTTCGGTCGGGACAATGAGCAGTTCTTC. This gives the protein CASSLFGRDNEQFF. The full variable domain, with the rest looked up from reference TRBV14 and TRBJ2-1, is EAGVTQFPSHSVIEKGQTVTLRCDPISGHDNLYWYRRVMGKEIKFLLHFVKESKQDESGMPNNRFLAERTGGTYSTLKVQPAELEDSGVYFCASSLFGRDNEQFFGPGTRLTVL.

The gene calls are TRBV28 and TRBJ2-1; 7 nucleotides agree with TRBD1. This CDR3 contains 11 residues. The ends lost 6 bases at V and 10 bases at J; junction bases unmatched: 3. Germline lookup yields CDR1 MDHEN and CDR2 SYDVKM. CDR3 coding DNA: TGTGCCAGCAGCCGGACAGGAGAGCAGTTCTTC. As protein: CASSRTGEQFF.